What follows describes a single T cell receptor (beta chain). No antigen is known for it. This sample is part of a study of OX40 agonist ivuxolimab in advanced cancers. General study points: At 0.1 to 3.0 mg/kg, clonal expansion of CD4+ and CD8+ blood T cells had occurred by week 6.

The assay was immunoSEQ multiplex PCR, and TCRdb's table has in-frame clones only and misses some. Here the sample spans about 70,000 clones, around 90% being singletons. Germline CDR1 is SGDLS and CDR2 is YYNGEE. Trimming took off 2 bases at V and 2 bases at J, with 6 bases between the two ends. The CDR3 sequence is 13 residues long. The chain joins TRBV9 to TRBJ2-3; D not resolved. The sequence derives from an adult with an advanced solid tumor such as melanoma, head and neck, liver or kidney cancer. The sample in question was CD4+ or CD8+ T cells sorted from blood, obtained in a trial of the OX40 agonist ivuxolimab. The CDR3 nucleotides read TGTGCCAGCAGCGTTACACTCACAGATACGCAGTATTTT. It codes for CASSVTLTDTQYF.